This T cell receptor (beta chain) was captured by sequencing in a study of identical twins. One entry per CDR3 protein results from TCRdb running MiXCR on the 5' RACE reads. The sample consists of about 660,000 distinct CDR3 sequences, 8.6% of them appearing once. Findings and caveats of the study: Cord blood beta clonotypes present at high abundance carried fewer insertions; no such pattern appeared in memory repertoires.

At least ten counts were recorded for this clonotype. Its antigen is still unknown. This CDR3 has 15 amino acids. V was pared by 6 bases and J by 7 bases, with 7 bases of the junction left unmatched. These data also formed part of another study, on yellow fever vaccine responses in identical twins.

The specimen was PBMCs. The chain carries TRBV12-3 or TRBV12-4 and TRBJ2-1, with 12 bases aligning to TRBD2. The TCR originated in a woman aged 18-29 years in good health. The CDR3 DNA reads as TGTGCCAGCAGCCCTAGCGGGAGGGCCGAAAATGAGCAGTTCTTC. Residues: CASSPSGRAENEQFF.